Shown below are 16 T cell receptor beta chains from a single sample sequenced in a study of T-cell reconstitution after alpha-beta-depleted transplantation in children. Unique molecular identifiers featured in how the TCRbeta library was prepared. TCRdb reprocessed the PCR reads with MiXCR, giving one entry per CDR3 protein. Found here are some 280,000 distinct CDR3 sequences, 9.9% of them singletons; the top ten hold 9.5% to 13%. Material: PBMCs from the stem cell graft donor, obtained from the stem cell graft. The receptor set was obtained from a human donor who donated a stem cell graft to a child with SCID.

This clonotype was seen at least ten times. This chain joins TRBV20-1 and TRBJ2-3, with 11 bases fitting TRBD1. CDR3 length: 14 amino acids. Trimming removed 4 bases from V and 5 bases from J; junction bases left unmatched: 5. Germline-derived CDR1 and CDR2 are DFQATT and SNEGSKA (reference sequence). The CDR3 spells CSATRTGGLDTQYF. The CDR3 bases are TGCAGTGCTACCCGGACAGGGGGCTTAGATACGCAGTATTTT.

This clonotype was counted at least ten times. This chain joins TRBV7-9 and TRBJ2-1; 10 bases align to TRBD2. In germline, CDR1 is SEHNR, CDR2 FQNEAQ (reference sequence). V gave up 6 bases and J gave up 2 bases; unmatched junction bases: 7. The CDR3 loop spans 16 amino acids. The CDR3 here is CASSPPSGGTYNEQFF. The CDR3 region has the DNA TGTGCCAGCAGTCCACCTAGCGGGGGAACCTACAATGAGCAGTTCTTC.

This clonotype was recorded a few times. The J gene is TRBJ2-2, the V gene TRBV20-1; D might be TRBD1 or TRBD2, each matching 6 bases. The V gene's germline CDR1 is DFQATT and CDR2 SNEGSKA (reference sequence). Trimming took 2 bases from V and 2 from J, leaving 12 bases between them. The CDR3 totals 15 residues. The CDR3 loop is CSARFEGGNTGELFF. In DNA, the CDR3 is TGCAGTGCTAGATTCGAGGGGGGAAACACCGGGGAGCTGTTTTTT.

Turning to this clonotype: A read error may produce the germline difference seen at one junction end. The genes are TRBV25-1 and TRBJ1-2; TRBD1 is a possible D gene (6 bases). Germline V CDR1 and CDR2: MGHDK, SYGVNS. The CDR3 has 13 amino acids. The CDR3 spells CAGSETGNYGYTF. CDR3 DNA sequence: TGTGCCGGCAGTGAGACAGGAAACTATGGCTACACCTTC.

This clonotype has a handful of counts. This chain connects TRBV2 to TRBJ2-7; no clear D gene. The germline gives CDR1 SNHLY, CDR2 FYNNEI. With 7 bases removed from V and 4 bases from J, the gap between germline ends came to 20 bases. The CDR3 runs to 15 residues. The CDR3 is CASIGDTNSGYEQYF. The CDR3 DNA reads as TGTGCCAGCATTGGGGATACCAACTCCGGTTACGAGCAGTACTTC. The variable domain in full, completed from reference TRBV2 and TRBJ2-7, reads EPEVTQTPSHQVTQMGQEVILRCVPISNHLYFYWYRQILGQKVEFLVSFYNNEISEKSEIFDDQFSVERPDGSNFTLKIRSTKLEDSAMYFCASIGDTNSGYEQYFGPGTRLTVT.

The genes are TRBV27 and TRBJ2-1; the D is unclear. V was pared by 5 bases and J by 8 bases, with 7 bases between. CDR1 and CDR2 from the germline V gene are MNHEY and SMNVEV (reference sequence). The CDR3 runs to 11 residues. This CDR3 is CASSREYEQFF. CDR3 coding DNA: TGTGCCAGCAGTCGCGAGTATGAGCAGTTCTTC.

This clonotype was found a few times. The chain employs TRBV5-1 and TRBJ1-6; no definite D call. The CDR3 loop spans 12 amino acids. Trimming cost V 2 bases and J 7 bases, with 4 bases left between them. Germline values: CDR1 SGHRS, CDR2 YFSETQ. CDR3 residues: CASSFENSPLHF. CDR3 coding DNA: TGCGCCAGCAGCTTCGAGAATTCACCCCTCCACTTT.

This clonotype was detected ten times or more. The genes are TRBV5-5 and TRBJ1-1; D uncertain. The CDR3 is 11 amino acids. Germline V lookup: CDR1 SGHKS, CDR2 YYEKEE (reference sequence). The germline V and J ends were trimmed by 4 bases and 8 bases, with 9 bases remaining between them. The CDR3 reads CASSPRVEAFF. CDR3 sequence (DNA): TGTGCCAGCAGCCCGAGGGTAGAAGCTTTCTTT.

This clonotype was recorded at least ten times. This chain links TRBV12-3 or TRBV12-4 with TRBJ2-1, with D unclear. Trimming cost V 5 bases and J 7 bases, with 21 bases left between them. The length of the CDR3 is 16 residues. The CDR3 coding sequence is TGTGCCAGCAGTAAAACCTCACTACCGTTGGGGAATGAGCAGTTCTTC. Amino acids: CASSKTSLPLGNEQFF.

This clonotype was seen a few times. The chain has TRBV10-2 and TRBJ2-1; D gene ambiguous. V was clipped by 2 bases and J by 4 bases, with 6 bases between them. The CDR3 totals 13 residues. Germline CDR1 reads WSHSY; CDR2 reads SAAADI. The CDR3, as DNA: TGCGCCAGCAGTGAGACCATATACAATGAGCAGTTCTTC. Translated: CASSETIYNEQFF.

This clonotype came up a few times. V is TRBV9 and J is TRBJ1-3; D ambiguous. V dropped 0 bases and J dropped 1 base, with 8 bases sitting between them. Germline V CDR1 and CDR2: SGDLS, YYNGEE. CDR3 size: 15 residues. This chain's CDR3 is CASSVGTSSGNTIYF. The CDR3 DNA reads TGTGCCAGCAGCGTAGGGACCTCATCTGGAAACACCATATATTTT.

This clonotype showed up many times. The V gene is TRBV29-1, the J gene TRBJ2-1, with D possibly called TRBD1 or TRBD2 (6 bases each). This CDR3 region has 15 residues. CDR1 and CDR2 (germline): SQVTM, ANQGSEA. Trimming stripped 3 bases from V and 0 bases from J, with 12 bases between. The CDR3 nucleotides are TGCAGCGTTGAGTGGGGGGACACCTCCTACAATGAGCAGTTCTTC. It is translated as CSVEWGDTSYNEQFF.

This clonotype has more than one count but fewer than ten. The rearrangement joins TRBV7-9 to TRBJ2-5; D not resolved. Germline CDR1 is SEHNR and CDR2 is FQNEAQ (reference sequence). V lost 1 base and J lost 2, with 8 bases in between. CDR3 length equals 14 residues. The CDR3 bases are TGTGCCAGCAGCTTAGTTTCCTTACAAGAGACCCAGTACTTC. Its translation: CASSLVSLQETQYF.

The CDR3 coding sequence is TGCGCCAGCAGCTGGACCGGGGGAGCTAGCACAGATACGCAGTATTTT. This codes for CASSWTGGASTDTQYF. This chain links TRBV5-1 with TRBJ2-3; TRBD2 might be the D (6 bases). This CDR3 is 16 amino acids long. Germline CDR1 reads SGHRS; CDR2 reads YFSETQ. Trimming stripped 3 bases from V and 0 bases from J, with 14 bases between.

This clonotype has just a few counts. V gene TRBV12-3 or TRBV12-4 combines with J gene TRBJ2-2; the D is unclear. This CDR3 has 14 residues. Trimming cost V 0 bases and J 6 bases, with 8 bases left between them. The CDR3 bases are TGTGCCAGCAGTTTAGCAAGTTCTCCCGGGGAGCTGTTTTTT. It encodes CASSLASSPGELFF.

The rearrangement joins TRBV5-1 to TRBJ2-5; 9 bases match TRBD2. Germline-derived CDR1 and CDR2 are SGHRS and YFSETQ. The CDR3 contains 16 residues. J was trimmed by 2 bases and V by 0 bases; bases with no gene match: 5. CDR3 in DNA: TGCGCCAGCAGCTTGGAGGCGGGGGGGCCTCAAGAGACCCAGTACTTC. It is translated as CASSLEAGGPQETQYF.